This TCR beta chain emerged from a study of cytomegalovirus exposure and HLA in healthy donors. This CDR3 region has 17 residues. The V segment lost 2 bases and the J segment 3 bases; nucleotides outside the gene matches: 7. Germline assignment: CDR1 MGHRA and CDR2 YSYEKL. The PCR used 60 Vbeta and 13 Jbeta primers. Generated by immunoSEQ multiplex PCR, the TCRdb table keeps only in-frame clones and is missing some. The sample table sets out approximately 130,000 clones. The source is an older woman in good health and CMV-seronegative. The gene calls are TRBV4-1 and TRBJ1-3; the match to TRBD1 covers 10 bases. Input material: PBMCs. CDR3 sequence reads: CASSQTGTGAYGNTIYF. The DNA of the CDR3 is TGCGCCAGCAGCCAAACTGGGACAGGGGCATATGGAAACACCATATATTTT.